This T cell receptor (beta chain) was captured by sequencing in a study of cytomegalovirus exposure and HLA in healthy donors. This CDR3 has 14 residues. Germline assignment: CDR1 SGHNT and CDR2 YYREEE (reference sequence). V was pared by 1 base and J by 8 bases, with 2 bases of the junction left unmatched. PCR involved 60 Vbeta and 13 Jbeta primers. Clones were read by immunoSEQ multiplex PCR, and TCRdb kept only the in-frame ones, dropping some. The data contain about 37,000 clones, 74% of them seen just once; the ten biggest clones take up about 6%. Despite likely unrecorded immune exposures, the donors were nominally healthy at the time of sampling. Of note for this clone: What it binds is not known.

Study conclusions and caveats: In a later analysis, TCR association rates varied by HLA locus: DRB1 most, HLA-C fewest. An analysis done earlier found most TCR beta V segments productive about 90% or about 30% of the time. Trimming of TCR beta V- and J-genes showed a link, identified in a later analysis, to a missense DCLRE1C variant.

The chain recombines TRBV5-4 with TRBJ2-1, with 11 bases aligning to TRBD2. This clonotype was sampled from a man between 25 and 39 years old in good health and CMV-seronegative. Sequencing input: PBMCs. CDR3 sequence (DNA): TGTGCCAGCAGCTTGACTAGCGGGAGCCATGAGCAGTTCTTC. Amino acid sequence: CASSLTSGSHEQFF.